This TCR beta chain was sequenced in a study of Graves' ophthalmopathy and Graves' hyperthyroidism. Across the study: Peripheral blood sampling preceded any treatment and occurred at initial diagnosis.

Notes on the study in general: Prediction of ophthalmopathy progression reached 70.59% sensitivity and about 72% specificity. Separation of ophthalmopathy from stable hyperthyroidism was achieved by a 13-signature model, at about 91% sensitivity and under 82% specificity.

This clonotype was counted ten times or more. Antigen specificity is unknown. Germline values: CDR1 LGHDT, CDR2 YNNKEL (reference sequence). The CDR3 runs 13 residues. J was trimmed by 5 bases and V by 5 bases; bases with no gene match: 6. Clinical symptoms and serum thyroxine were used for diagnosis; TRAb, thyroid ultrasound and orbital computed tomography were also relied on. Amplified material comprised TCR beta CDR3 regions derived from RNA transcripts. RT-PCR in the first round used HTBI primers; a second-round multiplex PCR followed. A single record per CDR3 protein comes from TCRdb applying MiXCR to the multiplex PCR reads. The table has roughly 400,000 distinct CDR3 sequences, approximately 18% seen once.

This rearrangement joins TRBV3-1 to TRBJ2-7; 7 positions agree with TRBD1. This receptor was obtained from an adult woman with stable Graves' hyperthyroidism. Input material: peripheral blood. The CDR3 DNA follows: TGTGCCAGCAGCTATAGGGGGCAGAACGAGCAGTACTTC. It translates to CASSYRGQNEQYF.